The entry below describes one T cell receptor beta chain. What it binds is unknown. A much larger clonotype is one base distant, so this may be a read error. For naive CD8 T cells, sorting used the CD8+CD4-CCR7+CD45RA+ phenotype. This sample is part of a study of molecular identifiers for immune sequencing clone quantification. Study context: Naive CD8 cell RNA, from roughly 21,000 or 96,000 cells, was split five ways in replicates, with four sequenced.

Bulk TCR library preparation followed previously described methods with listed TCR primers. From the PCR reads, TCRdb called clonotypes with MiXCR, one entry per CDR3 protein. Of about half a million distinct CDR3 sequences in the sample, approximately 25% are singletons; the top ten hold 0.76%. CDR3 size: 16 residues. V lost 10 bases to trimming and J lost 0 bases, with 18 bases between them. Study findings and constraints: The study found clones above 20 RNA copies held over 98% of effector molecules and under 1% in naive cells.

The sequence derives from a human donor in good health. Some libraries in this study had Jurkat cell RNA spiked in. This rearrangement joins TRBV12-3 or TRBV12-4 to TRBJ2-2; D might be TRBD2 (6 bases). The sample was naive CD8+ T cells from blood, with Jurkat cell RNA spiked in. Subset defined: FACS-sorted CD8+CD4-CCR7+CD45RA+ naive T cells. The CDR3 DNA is TGTGCCAACTCCCCGAAGTGGGGGGCGAACACCGGGGAGCTGTTTTTT. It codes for CANSPKWGANTGELFF.